This is a list of T cell receptor beta chains from one sample in a study of blood T cells in healthy people across ages. MiXCR, run by TCRdb on the 5' RACE reads, gives a single entry per CDR3 protein. The sample records 1.5 million or so distinct CDR3 sequences, roughly 40% being singletons. Material for sequencing was blood. The receptors here all came from a woman aged 18-30 years in good health. Both conserved end residues are part of each CDR3. Each record gives: V gene, D gene, J gene, clone size, CDR3 DNA, CDR3 protein. D genes are given only for firm matches. The size of a clone is reported for some rows only, either as once, few or many, or as a class for expanded clones.

v_gene: TRBV7-9
d_gene: -
j_gene: TRBJ2-3
abundance: many
CDR3nt: TGTGCCAGCAGCTTAGAACCGGCCACAGATACGCAGTATTTT
CDR3aa: CASSLEPATDTQYF

v_gene: TRBV15
d_gene: -
j_gene: TRBJ2-6
abundance: few
CDR3nt: TGTGCCACCAGCGAGATAGACGAGGGTTCTGGGGCCAACGTCCTGACTTTC
CDR3aa: CATSEIDEGSGANVLTF

v_gene: TRBV20-1
d_gene: TRBD2
j_gene: TRBJ2-7
abundance: -
CDR3nt: TGCAGTGCTATACTAGCGGGAGGCCCCTACGAGCAGTACTTC
CDR3aa: CSAILAGGPYEQYF

v_gene: TRBV7-2
d_gene: -
j_gene: TRBJ2-3
abundance: -
CDR3nt: TGTGCCAGCAGCTTTCCGGGACCTAGCACAGATACGCAGTATTTT
CDR3aa: CASSFPGPSTDTQYF

v_gene: TRBV20-1
d_gene: -
j_gene: TRBJ1-4
abundance: few
CDR3nt: TGCAGTGCTAGAGAGCGTTGGGAACTGTTTTTT
CDR3aa: CSARERWELFF

v_gene: TRBV4-2
d_gene: TRBD2
j_gene: TRBJ2-2
abundance: once
CDR3nt: TGTGCCAGCAGCCAGGACCCTAGCGGGAACATCGGGGAGCTGTTTTTT
CDR3aa: CASSQDPSGNIGELFF

v_gene: TRBV20-1
d_gene: -
j_gene: TRBJ2-1
abundance: -
CDR3nt: TGCAGTGCTATAGACCGGAGCTCCTACAATGAGCAGTTCTTC
CDR3aa: CSAIDRSSYNEQFF

v_gene: TRBV7-9
d_gene: -
j_gene: TRBJ2-7
abundance: -
CDR3nt: TGTGCCAGCAGCTTAGGTACTACGACCTCCTACGAGCAGTACTTC
CDR3aa: CASSLGTTTSYEQYF

v_gene: TRBV29-1
d_gene: -
j_gene: TRBJ1-1
abundance: few
CDR3nt: TGCAGCGTTGTAGCGGGGGCTTGGACTGAAGCTTTCTTT
CDR3aa: CSVVAGAWTEAFF

v_gene: TRBV27
d_gene: TRBD2
j_gene: TRBJ2-3
abundance: -
CDR3nt: TGTGCCAGCAGTTTACCAGGGGCTAGCGGGAGCGGGGATACGCAGTATTTT
CDR3aa: CASSLPGASGSGDTQYF

v_gene: TRBV29-1
d_gene: -
j_gene: TRBJ2-5
abundance: -
CDR3nt: TGCAGCGTTGGGCGACTGGGACCCAACAATGAGCAGTACTTC
CDR3aa: CSVGRLGPNNEQYF

v_gene: TRBV10-3
d_gene: -
j_gene: TRBJ2-2
abundance: few
CDR3nt: TGTGCCATCGGGGGGGGACAGGACGAAAATGAGCTGTTTTTT
CDR3aa: CAIGGGQDENELFF

v_gene: TRBV7-6
d_gene: -
j_gene: TRBJ2-1
abundance: -
CDR3nt: TGTGCCGGCAGCTCTAAAGTACTTGGGAATGAGCAGTTCTTC
CDR3aa: CAGSSKVLGNEQFF

v_gene: TRBV7-6
d_gene: -
j_gene: TRBJ2-7
abundance: few
CDR3nt: TGTGCCAGCAGCTTACCACAGGGGGGGGGCCAGTACGAGCAGTACTTC
CDR3aa: CASSLPQGGGQYEQYF

v_gene: TRBV20-1
d_gene: TRBD2
j_gene: TRBJ2-7
abundance: few
CDR3nt: TGCAGTGCTAGAGATCCTAGCGGGAGTTCCTACAATGAGCAGTACTTC
CDR3aa: CSARDPSGSSYNEQYF

v_gene: TRBV28
d_gene: -
j_gene: TRBJ1-2
abundance: -
CDR3nt: TGTGCCAGCAGTTTATCCCTCCGACAGCCGAACCTCTATGGCTACACCTTC
CDR3aa: CASSLSLRQPNLYGYTF

v_gene: TRBV7-9
d_gene: -
j_gene: TRBJ2-5
abundance: few
CDR3nt: TGTGCCAGCAGCTCGTGGAGGGCGAAGTACCAAGAGACCCAGTACTTC
CDR3aa: CASSSWRAKYQETQYF

v_gene: TRBV12-3/TRBV12-4
d_gene: TRBD2
j_gene: TRBJ2-1
abundance: -
CDR3nt: TGTGCCAGCAGTCCCATCATAGCGGGAGTCGGCAATGAGCAGTTCTTC
CDR3aa: CASSPIIAGVGNEQFF

v_gene: TRBV6-2/TRBV6-3
d_gene: TRBD2
j_gene: TRBJ2-3
abundance: -
CDR3nt: TGTGCCAGCGCGGCGGGGGGGCGCGTGGATACGCAGTATTTT
CDR3aa: CASAAGGRVDTQYF

v_gene: TRBV29-1
d_gene: TRBD2
j_gene: TRBJ2-1
abundance: few
CDR3nt: TGCAGCGTTCGTCCAGCGGGAGCCCACAATGAGCAGTTCTTC
CDR3aa: CSVRPAGAHNEQFF

v_gene: TRBV28
d_gene: -
j_gene: TRBJ1-6
abundance: -
CDR3nt: TGTGCCAGCAGTGGAATGAATTCACCCCTCCACTTT
CDR3aa: CASSGMNSPLHF

v_gene: TRBV20-1
d_gene: -
j_gene: TRBJ1-2
abundance: -
CDR3nt: TGCAGTGATGGCGGCTACACCTTC
CDR3aa: CSDGGYTF

v_gene: TRBV6-6
d_gene: -
j_gene: TRBJ2-7
abundance: few
CDR3nt: TGTGCCAGCAGAATAAGGGATCTGAGTGAGCAGTACTTC
CDR3aa: CASRIRDLSEQYF

v_gene: TRBV5-1
d_gene: TRBD2
j_gene: TRBJ2-1
abundance: -
CDR3nt: TGCGCCAGCAGCTCCACTAGCGGGGGGAGTACCTACAATGAGCAGTTCTTC
CDR3aa: CASSSTSGGSTYNEQFF

v_gene: TRBV3-1
d_gene: -
j_gene: TRBJ1-2
abundance: few
CDR3nt: TGTGCCAGCAGCCAAGATTCTAGGGGCTACACCTTC
CDR3aa: CASSQDSRGYTF

v_gene: TRBV27
d_gene: TRBD2
j_gene: TRBJ2-7
abundance: few
CDR3nt: TGTGCCAGCAGTTTGGGGGGGACCGTGGGATACGAGCAGTACTTC
CDR3aa: CASSLGGTVGYEQYF

v_gene: TRBV28
d_gene: -
j_gene: TRBJ1-5
abundance: few
CDR3nt: TGTGCCAGCGTGTCACTCCGGGGCCTTGACGGGAAAAATCAGCCCCAGCATTTT
CDR3aa: CASVSLRGLDGKNQPQHF

v_gene: TRBV20-1
d_gene: TRBD2
j_gene: TRBJ2-4
abundance: -
CDR3nt: TGCAGTGCTCAGCCGGTAGCGGGGAACATTCAGTACTTC
CDR3aa: CSAQPVAGNIQYF

v_gene: TRBV27
d_gene: TRBD2
j_gene: TRBJ2-7
abundance: -
CDR3nt: TGTGCCAGCAGTTTATCGGGCCTAGCGGAGACCAACGAGCAGTACTTC
CDR3aa: CASSLSGLAETNEQYF

v_gene: TRBV6-6
d_gene: -
j_gene: TRBJ2-1
abundance: -
CDR3nt: TGTGCCAGCAGTTACTCGGGACTCTTCTACAATGAGCAGTTCTTC
CDR3aa: CASSYSGLFYNEQFF

v_gene: TRBV10-3
d_gene: -
j_gene: TRBJ2-7
abundance: few
CDR3nt: TGTGCCATCATTGTCGGTGCAGGGCCCTACGAGCAGTACTTC
CDR3aa: CAIIVGAGPYEQYF

v_gene: TRBV2
d_gene: -
j_gene: TRBJ2-7
abundance: -
CDR3nt: TGTGCCAGCAGTGTTGGGGCCACCGAATCCGAGCAGTACTTC
CDR3aa: CASSVGATESEQYF

v_gene: TRBV5-1
d_gene: TRBD1
j_gene: TRBJ1-5
abundance: few
CDR3nt: TGCGCCAGCAGCTTACAGGGGGTTCGGGATCAGCCCCAGCATTTT
CDR3aa: CASSLQGVRDQPQHF

v_gene: TRBV10-3
d_gene: -
j_gene: TRBJ2-7
abundance: few
CDR3nt: TGTGCCATCAGTGAGTCTCGGTCGGGAACCTACGAGCAGTACTTC
CDR3aa: CAISESRSGTYEQYF

v_gene: TRBV6-6
d_gene: TRBD2
j_gene: TRBJ2-1
abundance: -
CDR3nt: TGTGCCAGCAGTCCCCCTGGGGGGGGGTCAGGCAATGAGCAGTTCTTC
CDR3aa: CASSPPGGGSGNEQFF

v_gene: TRBV4-1
d_gene: -
j_gene: TRBJ1-2
abundance: -
CDR3nt: TGCGCCAGCAGCCTGTCGGGGGCAGGGAGCGGAGGCTACACCTTC
CDR3aa: CASSLSGAGSGGYTF

v_gene: TRBV5-1
d_gene: -
j_gene: TRBJ2-5
abundance: -
CDR3nt: TGCGCCAGCGAAGCCCCGGAAAAGACCCAGTACTTC
CDR3aa: CASEAPEKTQYF

v_gene: TRBV20-1
d_gene: TRBD1
j_gene: TRBJ2-7
abundance: few
CDR3nt: TGCAGTGCTAAGATCGGGACAGGGACTTACGAGCAGTACTTC
CDR3aa: CSAKIGTGTYEQYF

v_gene: TRBV30
d_gene: -
j_gene: TRBJ1-5
abundance: -
CDR3nt: TGTGCCTGGAGTGTACTGGGTGACCAGCCCCAGCATTTT
CDR3aa: CAWSVLGDQPQHF

v_gene: TRBV20-1
d_gene: -
j_gene: TRBJ2-1
abundance: many
CDR3nt: TGCAGTGCTTGGCTAGCGACAAACAATGAGCAGTTCTTC
CDR3aa: CSAWLATNNEQFF

v_gene: TRBV20-1
d_gene: TRBD2
j_gene: TRBJ2-7
abundance: few
CDR3nt: TGCAGTGAGGACCGGGGGGGCATAGGCGAGCAGTACTTC
CDR3aa: CSEDRGGIGEQYF

v_gene: TRBV18
d_gene: -
j_gene: TRBJ1-6
abundance: few
CDR3nt: TGTGCCAGCTCACCGGCAGGGGAGAATTCACCCCTCCACTTT
CDR3aa: CASSPAGENSPLHF

v_gene: TRBV15
d_gene: TRBD2
j_gene: TRBJ2-1
abundance: -
CDR3nt: TGTGCCACCAGCAGAGACGAGGGACTACTTCATGAGCAGTTCTTC
CDR3aa: CATSRDEGLLHEQFF

v_gene: TRBV7-8
d_gene: TRBD1
j_gene: TRBJ2-7
abundance: -
CDR3nt: TGTGCCAGCAGCTTAGGTGGTTTCCTGGCCGGGACAGGAAAGGGGGCCTACGAGCAGTACTTC
CDR3aa: CASSLGGFLAGTGKGAYEQYF

v_gene: TRBV7-2
d_gene: -
j_gene: TRBJ1-2
abundance: -
CDR3nt: TGTGCCAGCAGCTATCAGGCACAGGTACTGGATGGCTACACCTTC
CDR3aa: CASSYQAQVLDGYTF

v_gene: TRBV30
d_gene: -
j_gene: TRBJ2-6
abundance: -
CDR3nt: TGTGCCTGGGCTACTACTGGGGCCAACGTCCTGACTTTC
CDR3aa: CAWATTGANVLTF

v_gene: TRBV13
d_gene: -
j_gene: TRBJ2-5
abundance: -
CDR3nt: TGTGCCAGCAGCTCGCTTGTCGGACAAGAGACCCAGTACTTC
CDR3aa: CASSSLVGQETQYF

v_gene: TRBV27
d_gene: -
j_gene: TRBJ2-3
abundance: -
CDR3nt: TGTGCCAGCAGTGACCGTGGGGTGCCAGATACGCAGTATTTT
CDR3aa: CASSDRGVPDTQYF

v_gene: TRBV13
d_gene: TRBD2
j_gene: TRBJ2-1
abundance: few
CDR3nt: TGTGCCAGCACCGGACTAGCGAGGAATGAGCAGTTCTTC
CDR3aa: CASTGLARNEQFF

v_gene: TRBV7-9
d_gene: -
j_gene: TRBJ1-2
abundance: -
CDR3nt: TGTGCCAGCAGCTGGGAACAGGGTGAAGGCTACACCTTC
CDR3aa: CASSWEQGEGYTF

v_gene: TRBV7-9
d_gene: -
j_gene: TRBJ2-5
abundance: -
CDR3nt: TGTGCCAGCAGCTTAGCAGGCAGTATATCTGTGCAGTACTTC
CDR3aa: CASSLAGSISVQYF

v_gene: TRBV24-1
d_gene: TRBD2
j_gene: TRBJ2-7
abundance: -
CDR3nt: TGTGCCACCAGTGATTCGACTAGCGGGAGGGCCCTTGAGCAGTACTTC
CDR3aa: CATSDSTSGRALEQYF

v_gene: TRBV20-1
d_gene: -
j_gene: TRBJ2-7
abundance: -
CDR3nt: TGCAGTGCTAGTAGCGGGACAGCCCACTCCTACGAGCAGTACTTC
CDR3aa: CSASSGTAHSYEQYF

v_gene: TRBV2
d_gene: TRBD1
j_gene: TRBJ2-1
abundance: few
CDR3nt: TGTGCCACCCGTCGACCGGGACAGACCAACAATGAGCAGTTCTTC
CDR3aa: CATRRPGQTNNEQFF